The T cell receptor (beta chain) under discussion was sequenced for a study of breast tumors, draining lymph nodes, adjacent tissues listed by TCRdb under 2016. Context from the whole study: In breast cancer patients, the study compared the TCR beta repertoires of tumor, adjacent nontumor tissue and axillary lymph nodes. In human breast cancer, the study set out to evaluate how tumor, surrounding tissue and draining lymph node repertoires relate to one another and whether T cells may move between these sites. What the work shows at the level of the full study, not this receptor alone: Tumor T-cell repertoires showed less diversity than lymph node repertoires and more diversity than nontumor tissue repertoires, and tumor T-cell repertoires showed preferential V and J gene usage. The conclusion that tumor T cells originate in lymph nodes was presented as consistent with a hypothesis rather than as directly demonstrated. The similarity between tumor and nontumor tissue repertoires was significantly greater in luminal-like breast cancer than in basal-like breast cancer. The data were considered consistent with the idea that most tumor T cells come from the lymph node and then expand in tumor tissue.

The CDR3 covers 16 residues, taking in both the cysteine and the phenylalanine. Here the CDR3 DNA is all that survives: 48 bases in frame from base 1. V loses 2 bases at its end and J loses 3 bases; junction bases beyond the gene matches: 7. CDR1 SGHRS and CDR2 YFSETQ were looked up in the germline V gene. This clonotype was detected ten times or more. Its antigen is not yet known. No per-base quality is available; no much larger clone lies one base away. TCRdb shows the sequencer as Illumina HiSeq 2000. TCR beta chain libraries were generated by multiplex PCR amplification. High-throughput sequencing was used to analyze the amplified TCR beta chain products. Starting from the raw public reads, TCRdb applied fastp trimming at Q25, assembled clones with MiXCR and retained in-frame beta chains. Under each unique CDR3 protein, matching rows form one entry showing the most common genes and DNA. The sample table shows 180,000 or so distinct CDR3 sequences, and 31% are seen once. The biggest ten clones account for 4% to 4.5% of the sample.

Lymph node samples came from the axillary draining lymph nodes of breast cancer patients. This sequence was found in a female donor with breast cancer. Some clones in this sample may be carry-over from other donors' samples. Specimen: axillary lymph node tissue. The rearranged segments are TRBV5-1 and TRBJ2-1, with TRBD2 matching 8 junction bases. The DNA sequence is given as TGCGCCAGCAGCTTCGGTGATAGCGGGGTCTACAATGAGCAGTTCTTC. Its coded protein is CASSFGDSGVYNEQFF.